The source of this TCR beta chain is a study of human T cells and chemical hapten exposure. Study-wide context: Across its roughly 22 weeks, the study gave patients weekly diphenylcyclopropenone doses to the scalp.

For the library, individual cDNA molecules each received unique molecular identifiers. One entry per CDR3 protein results from TCRdb running MiXCR on the RACE reads. The sample yields nearly 350,000 distinct CDR3 sequences, around 6.9% seen once. Indicated time point: patch test 1, 2 weeks after DPC sensitization. Treatment of the sample: therapeutic diphenylcyclopropenone sensitization with weekly scalp DPC. Prior to application of each patch test, blood was drawn. Each donor was an alopecia patient between 18 and 70 years of age who qualified for DPC. The CDR3 runs to 15 residues. Germline V gives CDR1 MGHRA, CDR2 YSYEKL. Trimming cost V 3 bases and J 4 bases; bases outside gene matches: 3.

The sequence derives from a woman between 18 and 29 years old with alopecia areata. Some clones in this sample may be carry-over from other donors' samples. The chain has TRBV4-1 and TRBJ2-2, with 9 bases that match TRBD2. Sequencing was performed on whole blood, taken in connection with sensitization to the hapten diphenylcyclopropenone (DPC). In nucleotides, the CDR3 is TGCGCCAGCAGCCAGCCGACTAGCGGCACCGGGGAGCTGTTTTTT. It translates to CASSQPTSGTGELFF.